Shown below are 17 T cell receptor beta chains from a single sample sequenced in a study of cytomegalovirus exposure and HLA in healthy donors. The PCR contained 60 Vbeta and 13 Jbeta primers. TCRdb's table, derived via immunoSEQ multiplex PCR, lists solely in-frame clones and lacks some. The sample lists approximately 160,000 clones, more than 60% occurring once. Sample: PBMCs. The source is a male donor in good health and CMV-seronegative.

The CDR3 loop reads CASSVRQGDEQYF. The CDR3 DNA reads as TGTGCCAGCAGCGTTAGACAGGGGGACGAGCAGTACTTC. This chain joins TRBV9 and TRBJ2-7; 9 bases match TRBD1. With V trimmed by 2 bases and J by 5 bases, 2 bases remained unmatched. CDR3 length: 13 amino acids. In germline, CDR1 is SGDLS, CDR2 YYNGEE.

The CDR3: CASSGQPDYGYTF. The CDR3 DNA follows: TGTGCCAGCAGTGGACAGCCGGACTATGGCTACACCTTC. J is TRBJ1-2 and V is TRBV28; tentatively, D is TRBD1 (6 bases). The V end lost 5 bases, the J end lost 3 bases, and 10 bases lay between the germline ends. Germline CDR1 is MDHEN and CDR2 is SYDVKM. The CDR3 has 13 residues.

In nucleotides, the CDR3 is TGTGCCAGCAGCATTAGCGGGAGGGCGTCGGGCAATGAGCAGTTCTTC. It codes for CASSISGRASGNEQFF. The chain is built from TRBV7-3 and TRBJ2-1, with TRBD2 matching over 11 bases. Germline V gene lookup returns CDR1 SGHTA and CDR2 FQGTGA. This CDR3 is 16 amino acids long. The J segment lost 6 bases and the V segment lost 5 bases, leaving 9 bases of the junction unmatched.

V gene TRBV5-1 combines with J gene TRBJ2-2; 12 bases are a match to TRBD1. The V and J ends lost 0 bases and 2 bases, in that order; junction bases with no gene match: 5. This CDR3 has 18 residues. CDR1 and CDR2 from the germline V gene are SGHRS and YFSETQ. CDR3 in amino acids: CASSLEGTGGANTGELFF. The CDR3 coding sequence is TGCGCCAGCAGCTTGGAGGGGACAGGGGGCGCAAACACCGGGGAGCTGTTTTTT. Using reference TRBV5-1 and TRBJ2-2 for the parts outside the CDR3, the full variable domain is KAGVTQTPRYLIKTRGQQVTLSCSPISGHRSVSWYQQTPGQGLQFLFEYFSETQRNKGNFPGRFSGRQFSNSRSEMNVSTLELGDSALYLCASSLEGTGGANTGELFFGEGSRLTVL.

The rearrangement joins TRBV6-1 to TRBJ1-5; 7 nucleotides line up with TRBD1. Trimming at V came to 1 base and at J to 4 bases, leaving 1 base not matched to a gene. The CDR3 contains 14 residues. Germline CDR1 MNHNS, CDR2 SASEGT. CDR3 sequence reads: CASSEVGQNQPQHF. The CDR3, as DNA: TGTGCCAGCAGTGAAGTGGGACAGAATCAGCCCCAGCATTTT.

The CDR3 loop is CSVERQGNTGELFF. For the CDR3, the DNA is TGCAGCGTTGAACGACAGGGAAACACCGGGGAGCTGTTTTTT. J is TRBJ2-2 and V is TRBV29-1; TRBD1 agrees at 7 bases. The CDR3 is 14 residues long. Looked up from germline, CDR1 is SQVTM and CDR2 is ANQGSEA. V shed 2 bases, J shed 2 bases, and the junction held 2 bases outside the gene matches.

This CDR3 is CASSGDRIFQPQHF. CDR3 coding DNA: TGTGCCAGCAGTGGGGACAGGATTTTTCAGCCCCAGCATTTT. This chain uses TRBV2 with TRBJ1-5; 8 bases fit TRBD1. Germline V gives CDR1 SNHLY, CDR2 FYNNEI. J lost 6 bases, V lost 4 bases, and 5 bases had no gene match. The CDR3 consists of 14 residues.

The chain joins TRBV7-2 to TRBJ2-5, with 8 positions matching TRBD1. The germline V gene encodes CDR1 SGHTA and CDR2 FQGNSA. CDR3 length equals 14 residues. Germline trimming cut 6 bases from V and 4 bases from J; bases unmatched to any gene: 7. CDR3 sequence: CASRTGTGRETQYF. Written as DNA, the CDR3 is TGTGCCAGCAGAACCGGGACAGGAAGAGAGACCCAGTACTTC.

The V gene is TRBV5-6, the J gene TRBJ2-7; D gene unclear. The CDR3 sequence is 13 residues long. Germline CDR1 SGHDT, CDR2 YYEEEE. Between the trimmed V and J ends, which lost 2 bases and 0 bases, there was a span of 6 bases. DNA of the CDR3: TGTGCCAGCAGCTTAGTCAGCTCCTACGAGCAGTACTTC. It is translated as CASSLVSSYEQYF.

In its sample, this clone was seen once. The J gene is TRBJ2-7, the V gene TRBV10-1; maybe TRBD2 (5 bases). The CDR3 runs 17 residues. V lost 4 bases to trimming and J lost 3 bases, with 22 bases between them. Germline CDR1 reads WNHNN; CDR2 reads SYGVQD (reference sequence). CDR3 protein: CASSGPRKYGVYYEQYF. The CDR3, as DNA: TGCGCCAGCAGTGGGCCCCGGAAATACGGGGTATACTACGAGCAGTACTTC.

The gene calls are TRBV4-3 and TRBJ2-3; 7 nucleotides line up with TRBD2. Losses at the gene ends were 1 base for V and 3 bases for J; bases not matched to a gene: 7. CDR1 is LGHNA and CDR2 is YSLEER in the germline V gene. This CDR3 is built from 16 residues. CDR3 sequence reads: CASSQAGGGPTDTQYF. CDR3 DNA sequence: TGCGCCAGCAGCCAAGCTGGGGGAGGGCCTACAGATACGCAGTATTTT.

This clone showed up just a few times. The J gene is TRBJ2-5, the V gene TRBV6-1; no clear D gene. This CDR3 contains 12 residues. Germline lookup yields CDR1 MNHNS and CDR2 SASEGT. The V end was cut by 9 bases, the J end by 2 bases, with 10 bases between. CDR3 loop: CARSGKQETQYF. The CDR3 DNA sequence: TGTGCCAGATCCGGTAAGCAAGAGACCCAGTACTTC.

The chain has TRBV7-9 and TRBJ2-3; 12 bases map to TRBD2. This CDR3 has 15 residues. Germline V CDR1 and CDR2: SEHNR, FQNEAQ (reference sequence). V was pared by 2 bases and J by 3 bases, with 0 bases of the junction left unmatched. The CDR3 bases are TGTGCCAGCAGCTTAACTAGCGGGAGGACAGATACGCAGTATTTT. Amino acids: CASSLTSGRTDTQYF.

The CDR3 loop is CAAAGTGPYEQYF. The CDR3 bases are TGTGCGGCGGCCGGGACAGGCCCCTACGAGCAGTACTTC. The chain carries TRBV30 and TRBJ2-7; 8 positions agree with TRBD1. CDR3 length: 13 amino acids. Germline V gene data show CDR1 as GTSNPN and CDR2 as SVGIG (reference sequence).

The CDR3 loop reads CASSYSHTTSYEQYF. CDR3 bases: TGTGCCAGCAGTTACTCTCATACTACGTCCTACGAGCAGTACTTC. The chain joins TRBV6-5 to TRBJ2-7; D remains ambiguous. V lost 0 bases, J lost 1 base, and 10 bases lay in between. There are 15 residues in the CDR3. Germline CDR1 reads MNHEY; CDR2 reads SVGAGI.

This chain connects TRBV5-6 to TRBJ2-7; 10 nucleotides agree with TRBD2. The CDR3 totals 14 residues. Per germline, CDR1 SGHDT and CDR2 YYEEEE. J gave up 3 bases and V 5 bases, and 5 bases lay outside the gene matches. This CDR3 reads CASSYSGRFYEQYF. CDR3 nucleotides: TGTGCCAGCAGTTATAGCGGGAGGTTCTACGAGCAGTACTTC.

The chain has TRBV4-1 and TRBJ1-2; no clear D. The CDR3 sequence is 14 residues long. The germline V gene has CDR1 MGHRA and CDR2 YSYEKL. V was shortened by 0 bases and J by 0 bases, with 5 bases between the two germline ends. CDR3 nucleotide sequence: TGCGCCAGCAGCCAAGATCGAGCTAACTATGGCTACACCTTC. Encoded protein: CASSQDRANYGYTF.